What follows are 15 T cell receptor beta chains derived from one specimen sequenced in a study of human T cells and chemical hapten exposure. Via MiXCR, TCRdb re-called the RACE reads, giving one row per CDR3 protein. Of 350,000 or so distinct CDR3 sequences listed, under 9% are singletons. Time point denoted: patch test 1, 2 weeks after DPC sensitization. Treatment in this sample: therapeutic diphenylcyclopropenone sensitization with weekly scalp DPC. Sequences were derived from whole blood, sampled in connection with sensitization to the hapten diphenylcyclopropenone (DPC). All receptors come from a woman between 18 and 30 years old with alopecia areata. Some clones in this sample may be carry-over from other donors' samples.

This clonotype occurred many times. This sequence joins TRBV25-1 and TRBJ1-1; D gene ambiguous. This CDR3 has 17 residues. V lost 6 bases and J 1 base, leaving 21 bases between the germline ends. Per the germline V gene, CDR1 is MGHDK and CDR2 is SYGVNS. Here the CDR3 reads CASRAHKSPAENTEAFF. CDR3 coding DNA: TGTGCCAGCAGGGCCCACAAATCCCCGGCGGAGAACACTGAAGCTTTCTTT.

The V call is TRBV6-1, the J call TRBJ2-7; 12 nucleotides agree with TRBD1. This CDR3 is built from 19 residues. Per the germline V gene, CDR1 is MNHNS and CDR2 is SASEGT. The junction had 17 bases not matched to a gene; V was cut back by 4 bases and J by 4 bases. The CDR3 here is CASSVIGTGGRLFSYEQYF. DNA for the CDR3: TGTGCCAGCAGTGTTATCGGGACAGGGGGCCGGCTATTTTCTTACGAGCAGTACTTC.

The V gene is TRBV20-1, the J gene TRBJ1-2; D gene unclear. The CDR3 runs to 12 residues. The germline CDR1 and CDR2 sequences are DFQATT and SNEGSKA (reference sequence). Trimming removed 0 bases from V and 4 bases from J, with 6 bases in between. DNA of the CDR3: TGCAGTGCTAGAGATACCGGCTATGGCTACACCTTC. Translation gives CSARDTGYGYTF.

In its sample, this clonotype was seen many times. The V gene is TRBV4-3, the J gene TRBJ2-3; 7 bases map to TRBD2. Trimming cost V 0 bases and J 5 bases; bases outside gene matches: 5. The V gene's germline CDR1 is LGHNA and CDR2 YSLEER. There are 15 residues in the CDR3. This CDR3 reads CASSQETSFGDTQYF. CDR3 DNA: TGCGCCAGCAGCCAAGAGACTAGCTTCGGAGATACGCAGTATTTT.

The rearrangement uses TRBV14 and TRBJ1-2; D is unclear. The CDR3 totals 15 residues. V was clipped by 0 bases and J by 5 bases, with 13 bases between them. The germline V gene has CDR1 SGHDN and CDR2 FVKESK. The CDR3 loop reads CASSQDLDGLYGYTF. CDR3 sequence (DNA): TGTGCCAGCAGCCAAGATCTCGACGGACTATATGGCTACACCTTC.

This clonotype was recorded a few times. The chain uses TRBV4-3 and TRBJ1-3; D is uncertain. There are 15 residues in the CDR3. Trimming took off 0 bases at V and 0 bases at J, with 6 bases between the two ends. Germline assignment: CDR1 LGHNA and CDR2 YSLEER. Here the CDR3 DNA reads TGCGCCAGCAGCCAAGAAAGGATCTCTGGAAACACCATATATTTT. Its protein is CASSQERISGNTIYF.

The J gene is TRBJ1-5, the V gene TRBV6-1, with 9 bases lining up with TRBD1. The germline V gene has CDR1 MNHNS and CDR2 SASEGT. The CDR3 is 19 amino acids. The ends lost 5 bases at V and 0 bases at J; junction bases unmatched: 14. This CDR3 reads CASSQPGQGERYSNQPQHF. Here the CDR3 DNA reads TGTGCCAGCAGTCAACCGGGACAGGGTGAGCGTTATAGCAATCAGCCCCAGCATTTT.

This clonotype was seen many times. The V call is TRBV7-8, the J call TRBJ2-1, with TRBD2 matching 8 bases. This CDR3 spans 15 amino acids. The V gene's germline CDR1 is SGHVS and CDR2 FQNEAQ. Trimming cost V 5 bases and J 2 bases; bases outside gene matches: 5. CDR3 sequence: CASSPRGATYNEQFF. CDR3 coding DNA: TGTGCCAGCAGCCCGCGGGGGGCCACCTACAATGAGCAGTTCTTC.

This rearrangement joins TRBV7-2 to TRBJ1-2; D perhaps matches TRBD1 (6 bases). The CDR3 sequence is 13 residues long. CDR1 and CDR2 (germline): SGHTA, FQGNSA. V was shortened by 10 bases and J by 9 bases, with 21 bases between the two germline ends. CDR3 region: CATLLDSFDSYTF. The CDR3 DNA reads as TGTGCCACCTTATTGGACAGCTTCGATAGCTACACCTTC.

This chain joins TRBV25-1 and TRBJ1-6; D is undetermined. The CDR3 has 15 residues. Looked up from germline, CDR1 is MGHDK and CDR2 is SYGVNS. V lost 3 bases and J lost 2, with 8 bases in between. For the CDR3, the DNA is TGTGCCAGCAGTGATGCAGGACCCTATAATTCACCCCTCCACTTT. Its translation: CASSDAGPYNSPLHF. Supplemented by reference TRBV25-1 and TRBJ1-6, the full variable domain reads EADIYQTPRYLVIGTGKKITLECSQTMGHDKMYWYQQDPGMELHLIHYSYGVNSTEKGDLSSESTVSRIRTEHFPLTLESARPSHTSQYLCASSDAGPYNSPLHFGNGTRLTVT.

This clonotype was observed many times. This rearrangement joins TRBV10-3 to TRBJ1-1; unclear D gene. The germline V and J ends were trimmed by 0 bases and 11 bases, with 13 bases remaining between them. The CDR3 length is 13 residues. Germline CDR1 is ENHRY and CDR2 is SYGVKD. The CDR3 loop reads CAISESVAVRAFF. The CDR3 nucleotides read TGTGCCATCAGTGAGTCCGTGGCTGTGAGGGCTTTCTTT.

The V gene is TRBV7-9, the J gene TRBJ1-2, with 7 bases lining up with TRBD1. The CDR3 runs to 12 residues. Losses at the gene ends were 4 bases for V and 10 bases for J; bases not matched to a gene: 6. Per germline, CDR1 SEHNR and CDR2 FQNEAQ (reference sequence). The CDR3 DNA follows: TGTGCCAGCAGCTCGGGACAGCTCTTCTACACCTTC. This codes for CASSSGQLFYTF.

The chain employs TRBV6-1 and TRBJ1-4, with D maybe TRBD1 (6 bases). The CDR3 has 15 amino acids. V was trimmed by 5 bases and J by 8 bases, leaving 18 bases between them. Germline values: CDR1 MNHNS, CDR2 SASEGT. For the CDR3, the DNA is TGTGCCAGCAGTCAACAGGGCTGGGGTGTGGAAAAACTGTTTTTT. Translation gives CASSQQGWGVEKLFF.

This clonotype was seen at least ten times. The V and J genes are TRBV5-1 and TRBJ2-5, with TRBD1 matching 7 bases. The junction had 6 bases not matched to a gene; V was cut back by 8 bases and J by 2 bases. Germline CDR1 and CDR2: SGHRS and YFSETQ. This CDR3 has 13 residues. The CDR3 DNA reads as TGCGCCAGTCTCGGGACAGCTCAAGAGACCCAGTACTTC. Protein: CASLGTAQETQYF.

This clonotype was found many times. This rearrangement joins TRBV12-3 or TRBV12-4 to TRBJ2-3, with 7 bases that match TRBD2. This CDR3 comprises 14 residues. V gave up 6 bases and J gave up 6 bases; unmatched junction bases: 9. This CDR3 reads CASSRSGAPDTQYF. For the CDR3, the DNA is TGTGCCAGCAGCCGCAGCGGGGCCCCCGATACGCAGTATTTT.